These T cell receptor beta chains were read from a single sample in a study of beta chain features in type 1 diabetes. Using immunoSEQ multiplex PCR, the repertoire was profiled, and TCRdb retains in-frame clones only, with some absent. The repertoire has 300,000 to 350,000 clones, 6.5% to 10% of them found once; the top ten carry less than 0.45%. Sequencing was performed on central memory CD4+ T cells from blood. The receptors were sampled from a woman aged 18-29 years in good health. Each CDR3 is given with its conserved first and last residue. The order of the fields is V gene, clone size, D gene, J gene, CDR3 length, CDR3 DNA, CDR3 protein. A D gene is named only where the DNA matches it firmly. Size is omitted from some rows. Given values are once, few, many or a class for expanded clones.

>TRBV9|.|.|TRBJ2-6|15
TGTGCCAGCAGCCCCAGGGACTCTGGGGCCAACGTCCTGACTTTC
CASSPRDSGANVLTF
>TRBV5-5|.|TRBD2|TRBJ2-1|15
TGTGCCAGCAGCTTCGTCGGGACTAGGAACAATGAGCAGTTCTTC
CASSFVGTRNNEQFF
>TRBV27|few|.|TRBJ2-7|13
TGTGCCAGCAGTTTATGGCTGACGGGCGAGCAGTACTTC
CASSLWLTGEQYF
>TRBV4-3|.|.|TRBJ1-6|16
TGCGCCAGCAGCCAAGATCCTGGAGGGGCAAATTCACCCCTCCACTTT
CASSQDPGGANSPLHF
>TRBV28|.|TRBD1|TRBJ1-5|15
TGTGCCAGCAGTACGACAGGGGGCGGCAATCAGCCCCAGCATTTT
CASSTTGGGNQPQHF
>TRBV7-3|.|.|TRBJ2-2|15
TGTGCCAGCAGCCCCGACAGGGACTGGACCGGGGAGCTGTTTTTT
CASSPDRDWTGELFF
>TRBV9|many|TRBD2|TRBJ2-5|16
TGTGCCAGCAGCGTAGGTCTAGCGGGAGATGTGGAGACCCAGTACTTC
CASSVGLAGDVETQYF
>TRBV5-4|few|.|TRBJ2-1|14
TGTGCCAGCAGCCAAGACCGATTGCAGCGGGAGCAGTTCTTC
CASSQDRLQREQFF
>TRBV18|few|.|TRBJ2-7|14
TGTGCCAGCTCACCGGGCGTGTCTACCTACGAGCAGTACTTC
CASSPGVSTYEQYF
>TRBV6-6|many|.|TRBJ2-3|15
TGTGCCAGCAGTGGTCGGAGCGGGAGCACAGATACGCAGTATTTT
CASSGRSGSTDTQYF
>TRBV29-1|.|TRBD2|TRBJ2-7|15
TGCAGCGTTGAGAGAGCTAGCGGGAGCCCCAGCGAGCAGTACTTC
CSVERASGSPSEQYF
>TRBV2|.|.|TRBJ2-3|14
TGTGCCAGCAGTCTCCCAGCCATCACAGATACGCAGTATTTT
CASSLPAITDTQYF
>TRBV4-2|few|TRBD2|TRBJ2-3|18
TGTGCCAGCAGCCAAGGAATTGTGGGAGGGACTAGCACAGATACGCAGTATTTT
CASSQGIVGGTSTDTQYF
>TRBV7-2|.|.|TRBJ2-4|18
TGTGCCAGCAGCCAGCGGTTTAGCGGACCCATAGCCAAAAACATTCAGTACTTC
CASSQRFSGPIAKNIQYF
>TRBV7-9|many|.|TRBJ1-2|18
TGTGCCAGCAGGGTTACAGATGGACAAGCCACAGCTAACTATGGCTACACCTTC
CASRVTDGQATANYGYTF
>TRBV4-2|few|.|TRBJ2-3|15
TGTGCCAGCAGCCAAGATCCGACTAGAGCAGATACGCAGTATTTT
CASSQDPTRADTQYF
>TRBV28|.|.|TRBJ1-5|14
TGTGCCAGCGGGGACGGATATAGCAATCAGCCCCAGCATTTT
CASGDGYSNQPQHF
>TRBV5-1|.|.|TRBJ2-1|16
TGCGCCAGCAGCTTGGACTGGGCAGGGAGCGACGCTGAGCAGTTCTTC
CASSLDWAGSDAEQFF
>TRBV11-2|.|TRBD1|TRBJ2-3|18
TGTGCCAGCAGTCGTCTGCCTCGGCGGGACAGGAACACAGATACGCAGTATTTT
CASSRLPRRDRNTDTQYF
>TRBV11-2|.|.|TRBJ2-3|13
TGTGCCAGCAGCTTAGATAGCACAGATACGCAGTATTTT
CASSLDSTDTQYF
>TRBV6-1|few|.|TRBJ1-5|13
TGTGCCAGCACAGAGGCTAACAATCAGCCCCAGCATTTT
CASTEANNQPQHF
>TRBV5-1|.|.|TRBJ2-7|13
TGCGCCAGCAGCTTGCAAAGATCCTACGAGCAGTACTTC
CASSLQRSYEQYF
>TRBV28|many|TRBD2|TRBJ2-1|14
TGTGCCAGCAGTTTCTTACGGGCGGGAGCTGAGCAGTTCTTC
CASSFLRAGAEQFF
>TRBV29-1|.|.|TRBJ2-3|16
TGCAGCGTTGAACCCAGGGTGAGCACTAGCACAGATACGCAGTATTTT
CSVEPRVSTSTDTQYF
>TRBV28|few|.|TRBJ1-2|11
TGTGCCAGCAGACAAGTAACAGGCTACACCTTC
CASRQVTGYTF
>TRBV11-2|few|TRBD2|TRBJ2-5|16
TGTGCCAGCAGCTTAGCTGCGTCTAGCGGGATGGAGACCCAGTACTTC
CASSLAASSGMETQYF
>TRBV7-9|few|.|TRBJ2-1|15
TGTGCCAGCAGCTTATACCTCAGCTCCTACAATGAGCAGTTCTTC
CASSLYLSSYNEQFF
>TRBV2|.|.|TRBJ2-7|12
TGTGCCAGCAGCAAAGGACCTTACGAGCAGTACTTC
CASSKGPYEQYF
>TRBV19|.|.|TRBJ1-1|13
TGTGCCAGTAGGAGAGGGAGAAATTCTGAAGCTTTCTTT
CASRRGRNSEAFF
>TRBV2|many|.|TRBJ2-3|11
TGTGCCAGCAGTTACACAGATACGCAGTATTTT
CASSYTDTQYF
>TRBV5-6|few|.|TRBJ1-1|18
TGTGCCAGCAGCTTGGCCGTCTATAGGGGAACCACCAACACTGAAGCTTTCTTT
CASSLAVYRGTTNTEAFF
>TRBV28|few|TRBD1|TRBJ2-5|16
TGTGCCAGCAGTTTATGGGGACAGGGGATAGAAGAGACCCAGTACTTC
CASSLWGQGIEETQYF
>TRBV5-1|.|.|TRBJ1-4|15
TGCGCCAGCAGCTTGGACCAGAGGGATCGGGAAAAACTGTTTTTT
CASSLDQRDREKLFF
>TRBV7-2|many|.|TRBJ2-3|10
TGTGCCAGCAGCTTAGATCGGTTCCACTTT
CASSLDRFHF
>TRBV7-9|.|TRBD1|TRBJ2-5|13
TGTGCCAGCAGCTTACAGGGGGCAGATACCCAGTACTTC
CASSLQGADTQYF
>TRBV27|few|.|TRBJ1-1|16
TGTGCCAGCAGTCGTACAGGGCGTTTTGAAAACACTGAAGCTTTCTTT
CASSRTGRFENTEAFF
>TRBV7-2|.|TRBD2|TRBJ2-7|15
TGTGCCAGCAGCGGAGCTAGCGGGGACGTCTACGAGCAGTACTTC
CASSGASGDVYEQYF
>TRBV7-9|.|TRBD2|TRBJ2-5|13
TGTGCCAGCAGTTCGGGGGGCCAAGAGACCCAGTACTTC
CASSSGGQETQYF
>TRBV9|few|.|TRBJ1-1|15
TGTGCCAGCAGCGTAAGCTCCGGGGGGACCACTGAAGCTTTCTTT
CASSVSSGGTTEAFF
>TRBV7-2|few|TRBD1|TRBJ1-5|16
TGTGCCAGCAGCTTAGGATCGGCAGGGGGCGGTCAGCCCCAGCATTTT
CASSLGSAGGGQPQHF
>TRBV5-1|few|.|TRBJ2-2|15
TGCGCCAGCAGCCCGGGGACTTTTAACACCGGGGAGCTGTTTTTT
CASSPGTFNTGELFF
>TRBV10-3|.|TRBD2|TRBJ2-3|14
TGTGCCATCAGTGGCGGGAGAGGAGCAGATACGCAGTATTTT
CAISGGRGADTQYF
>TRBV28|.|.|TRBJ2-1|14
TGTGCCAGCAGTCCCCACGGACCTACAAATCAGCAGTTCTTC
CASSPHGPTNQQFF
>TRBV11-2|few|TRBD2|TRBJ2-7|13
TGTGCCAGCAGCCTCCCGAGCGGGATCGAGCAGTACTTC
CASSLPSGIEQYF
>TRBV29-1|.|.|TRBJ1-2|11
TGCAGCGTTGCGGTGCAGGGGGGCTACACCTTC
CSVAVQGGYTF
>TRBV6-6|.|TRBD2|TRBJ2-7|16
TGTGCCAGCAGTTCCCCGGGGACTAGCGGCTCCTACGAGCAGTACTTC
CASSSPGTSGSYEQYF
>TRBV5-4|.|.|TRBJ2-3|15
TGTGCCAGCAGCTTAGCTTCCCGGGCCACAGATACGCAGTATTTT
CASSLASRATDTQYF
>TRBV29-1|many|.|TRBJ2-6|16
TGCAGCGTTGGGGCAGTCACTGGTTCTGGGGCCAACGTCCTGACTTTC
CSVGAVTGSGANVLTF
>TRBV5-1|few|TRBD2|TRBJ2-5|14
TGCGCCAGCAGCTTCACTAGCGGGATGGAGACCCAGTACTTC
CASSFTSGMETQYF
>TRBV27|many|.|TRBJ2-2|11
TGTGCCAGCGGCCGGACAGGGGAGCTGTTTTTT
CASGRTGELFF
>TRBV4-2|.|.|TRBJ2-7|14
TGTGCCAGCAGCCAAGCCGGGATCTCCTACGAGCAGTACTTC
CASSQAGISYEQYF
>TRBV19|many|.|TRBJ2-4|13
TGTGCCAGTAGCCTTCGACAGACAAACATTCAGTACTTC
CASSLRQTNIQYF
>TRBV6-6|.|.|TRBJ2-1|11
TGTGCCAGCATGAGGGCACAGAACCAGTTCTTC
CASMRAQNQFF
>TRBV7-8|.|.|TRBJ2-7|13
TGTGCCAGCAGCTTTTACGGGTCGAGCGAGCAGTACTTC
CASSFYGSSEQYF
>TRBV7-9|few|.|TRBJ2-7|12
TGTGCCAGCAGCTTAGGCCAGCACGAGCAGTACTTC
CASSLGQHEQYF
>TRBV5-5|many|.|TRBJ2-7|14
TGTGCCAGCAGCTTGGAGTGGGGTTCCTACGAGCAGTACTTC
CASSLEWGSYEQYF
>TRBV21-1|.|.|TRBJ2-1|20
TGTGCCAGCAGCAAAGGGGGCCTAGCGGAGCTAGTCATAACCTACAATGAGCAGTTCTTC
CASSKGGLAELVITYNEQFF
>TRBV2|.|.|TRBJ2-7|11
TGTGCCAGCGGGATGACCTACGAGCAGTACTTC
CASGMTYEQYF
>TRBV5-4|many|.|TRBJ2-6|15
TGTGCCAGCAGCTTGGGTGGCGCTGGGGCCAACGTCCTGACTTTC
CASSLGGAGANVLTF
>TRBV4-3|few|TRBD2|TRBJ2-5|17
TGCGCCAGCAGCCCCCGGACTAGCGGGACTACGGGAGAGACCCAGTACTTC
CASSPRTSGTTGETQYF